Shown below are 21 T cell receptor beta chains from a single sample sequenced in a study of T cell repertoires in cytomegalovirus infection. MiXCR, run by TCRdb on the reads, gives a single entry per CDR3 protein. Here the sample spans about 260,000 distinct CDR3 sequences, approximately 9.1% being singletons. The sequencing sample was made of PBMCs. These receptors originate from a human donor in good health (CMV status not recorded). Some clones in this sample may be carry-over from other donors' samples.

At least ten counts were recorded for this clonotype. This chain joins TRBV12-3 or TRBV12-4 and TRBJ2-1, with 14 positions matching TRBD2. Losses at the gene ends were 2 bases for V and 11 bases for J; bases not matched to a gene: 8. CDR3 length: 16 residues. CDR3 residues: CASSLTRTSGGIQQFF. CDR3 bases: TGTGCCAGCAGTTTAACCCGGACTAGCGGGGGGATTCAGCAGTTCTTC.

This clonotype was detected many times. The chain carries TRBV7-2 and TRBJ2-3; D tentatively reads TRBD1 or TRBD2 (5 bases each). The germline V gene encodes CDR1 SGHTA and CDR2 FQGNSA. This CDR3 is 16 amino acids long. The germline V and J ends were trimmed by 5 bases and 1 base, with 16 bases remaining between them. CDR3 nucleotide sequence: TGTGCCAGCAGCCCCCAAGGTGGGGGAGGCACAGATACGCAGTATTTT. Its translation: CASSPQGGGGTDTQYF.

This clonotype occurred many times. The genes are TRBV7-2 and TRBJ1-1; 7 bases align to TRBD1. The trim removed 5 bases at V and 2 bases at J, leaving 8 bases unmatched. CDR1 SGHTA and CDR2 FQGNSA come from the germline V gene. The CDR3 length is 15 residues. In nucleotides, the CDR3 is TGTGCCAGCAGCCTAGATACAGGGGACAACACTGAAGCTTTCTTT. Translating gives CASSLDTGDNTEAFF. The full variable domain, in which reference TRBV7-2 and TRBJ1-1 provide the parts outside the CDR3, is GAGVSQSPSNKVTEKGKDVELRCDPISGHTALYWYRQSLGQGLEFLIYFQGNSAPDKSGLPSDRFSAERTGGSVSTLTIQRTQQEDSAVYLCASSLDTGDNTEAFFGQGTRLTVV.

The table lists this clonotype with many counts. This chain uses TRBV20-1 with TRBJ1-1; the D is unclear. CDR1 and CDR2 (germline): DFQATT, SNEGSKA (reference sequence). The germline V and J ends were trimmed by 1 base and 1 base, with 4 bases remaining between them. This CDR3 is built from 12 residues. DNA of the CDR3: TGCAGTGCTAGAGTGGCGAACACTGAAGCTTTCTTT. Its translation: CSARVANTEAFF.

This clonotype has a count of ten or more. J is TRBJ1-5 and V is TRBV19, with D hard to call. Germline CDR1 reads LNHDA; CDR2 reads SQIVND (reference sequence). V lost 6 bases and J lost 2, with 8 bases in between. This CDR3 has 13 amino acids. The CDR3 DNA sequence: TGTGCCAGTAGGAAGGGTCGCAATCAGCCCCAGCATTTT. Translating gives CASRKGRNQPQHF.

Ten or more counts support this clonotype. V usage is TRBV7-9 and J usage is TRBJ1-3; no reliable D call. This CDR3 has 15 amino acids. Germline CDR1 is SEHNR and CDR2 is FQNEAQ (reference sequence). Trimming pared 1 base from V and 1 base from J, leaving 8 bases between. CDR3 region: CASSLVGVSGNTIYF. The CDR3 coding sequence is TGTGCCAGCAGCTTAGTCGGGGTATCTGGAAACACCATATATTTT.

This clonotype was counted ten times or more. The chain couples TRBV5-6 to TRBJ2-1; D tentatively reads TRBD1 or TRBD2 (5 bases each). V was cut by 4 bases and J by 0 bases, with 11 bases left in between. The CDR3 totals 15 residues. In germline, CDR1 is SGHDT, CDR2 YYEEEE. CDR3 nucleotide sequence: TGTGCCAGCAGCGGGACCGTCAGCTCCTACAATGAGCAGTTCTTC. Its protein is CASSGTVSSYNEQFF.

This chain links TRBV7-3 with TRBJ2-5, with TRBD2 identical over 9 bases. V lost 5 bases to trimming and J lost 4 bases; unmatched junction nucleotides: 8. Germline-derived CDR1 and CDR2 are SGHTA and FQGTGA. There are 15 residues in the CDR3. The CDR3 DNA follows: TGTGCCAGCAGCGTCCTAGCGGGGCGGGGAGAGACCCAGTACTTC. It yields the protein CASSVLAGRGETQYF.

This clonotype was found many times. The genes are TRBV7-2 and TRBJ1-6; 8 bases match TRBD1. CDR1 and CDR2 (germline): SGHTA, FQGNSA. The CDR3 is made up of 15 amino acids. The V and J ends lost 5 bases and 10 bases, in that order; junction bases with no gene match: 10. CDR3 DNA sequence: TGTGCCAGCAGCCAGCAGGGGGCAAGTGGATCACCCCTCCACTTT. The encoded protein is CASSQQGASGSPLHF.

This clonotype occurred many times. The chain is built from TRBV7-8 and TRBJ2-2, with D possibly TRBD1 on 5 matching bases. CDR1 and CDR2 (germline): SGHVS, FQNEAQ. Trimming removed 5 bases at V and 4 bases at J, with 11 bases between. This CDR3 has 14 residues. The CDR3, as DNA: TGTGCCAGCAGCCTCAGGGTTATCACCGGGGAGCTGTTTTTT. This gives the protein CASSLRVITGELFF.

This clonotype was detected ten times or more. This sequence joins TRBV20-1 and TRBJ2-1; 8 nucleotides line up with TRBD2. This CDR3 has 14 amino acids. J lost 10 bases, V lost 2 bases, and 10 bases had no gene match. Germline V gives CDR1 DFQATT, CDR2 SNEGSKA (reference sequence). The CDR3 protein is CSARFPGGPGEQFF. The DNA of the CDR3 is TGCAGTGCTAGATTCCCGGGAGGGCCAGGGGAGCAGTTCTTC.

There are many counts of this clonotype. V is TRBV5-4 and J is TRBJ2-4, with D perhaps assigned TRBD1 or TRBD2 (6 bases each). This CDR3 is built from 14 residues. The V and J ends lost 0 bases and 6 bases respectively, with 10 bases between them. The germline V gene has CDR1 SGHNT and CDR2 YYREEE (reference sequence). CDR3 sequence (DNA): TGTGCCAGCAGCTTGGAGGGGGGCGGAAACATTCAGTACTTC. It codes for CASSLEGGGNIQYF.

The CDR3 nucleotides are TGTGCGGCTAGCAGTCAAGAGACCCAGTACTTC. This sequence encodes CAASSQETQYF. J is TRBJ2-5 and V is TRBV19; maybe TRBD2 (5 bases). CDR1 is LNHDA and CDR2 is SQIVND in the germline V gene (reference sequence). The CDR3 loop spans 11 amino acids.

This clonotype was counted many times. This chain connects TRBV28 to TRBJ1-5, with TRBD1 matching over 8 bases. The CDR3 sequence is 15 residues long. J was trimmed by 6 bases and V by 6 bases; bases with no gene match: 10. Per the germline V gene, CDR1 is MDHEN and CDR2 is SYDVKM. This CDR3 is CASSRQGAHGQPQHF. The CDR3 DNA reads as TGTGCCAGCAGCCGCCAGGGGGCGCACGGTCAGCCCCAGCATTTT. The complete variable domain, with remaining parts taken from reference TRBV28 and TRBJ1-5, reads DVKVTQSSRYLVKRTGEKVFLECVQDMDHENMFWYRQDPGLGLRLIYFSYDVKMKEKGDIPEGYSVSREKKERFSLILESASTNQTSMYLCASSRQGAHGQPQHFGDGTRLSIL.

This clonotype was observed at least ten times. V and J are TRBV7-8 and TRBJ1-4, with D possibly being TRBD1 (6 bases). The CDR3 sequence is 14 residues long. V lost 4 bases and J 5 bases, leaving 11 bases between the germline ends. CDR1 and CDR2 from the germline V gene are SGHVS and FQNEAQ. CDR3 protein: CASSSRQVNEKLFF. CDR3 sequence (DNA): TGTGCCAGCAGCTCTCGACAGGTGAATGAAAAACTGTTTTTT. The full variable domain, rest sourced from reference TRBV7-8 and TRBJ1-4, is GAGVSQSPRYKVAKRGQDVALRCDPISGHVSLFWYQQALGQGPEFLTYFQNEAQLDKSGLPSDRFFAERPEGSVSTLKIQRTQQEDSAVYLCASSSRQVNEKLFFGSGTQLSVL.

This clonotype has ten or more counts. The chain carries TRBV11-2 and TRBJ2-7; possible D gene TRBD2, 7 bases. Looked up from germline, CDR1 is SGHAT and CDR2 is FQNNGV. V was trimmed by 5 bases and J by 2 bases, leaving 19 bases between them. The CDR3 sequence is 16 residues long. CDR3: CASSPRGGLSTYEQYF. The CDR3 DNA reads TGTGCCAGCAGCCCTAGGGGGGGACTATCCACCTACGAGCAGTACTTC.

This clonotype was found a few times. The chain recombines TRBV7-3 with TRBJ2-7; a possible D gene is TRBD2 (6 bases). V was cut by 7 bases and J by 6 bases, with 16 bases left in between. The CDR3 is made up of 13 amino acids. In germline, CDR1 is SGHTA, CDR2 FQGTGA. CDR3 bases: TGTGCCAGCACCAATACCCCCGGGGGCGAGCAGTACTTC. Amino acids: CASTNTPGGEQYF.

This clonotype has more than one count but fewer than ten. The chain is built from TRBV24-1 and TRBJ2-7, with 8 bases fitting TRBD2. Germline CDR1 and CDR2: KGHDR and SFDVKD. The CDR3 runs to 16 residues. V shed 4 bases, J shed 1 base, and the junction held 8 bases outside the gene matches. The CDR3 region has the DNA TGTGCCACCAGTGACCCCCCGGGACTAGGATCCTACGAGCAGTACTTC. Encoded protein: CATSDPPGLGSYEQYF.

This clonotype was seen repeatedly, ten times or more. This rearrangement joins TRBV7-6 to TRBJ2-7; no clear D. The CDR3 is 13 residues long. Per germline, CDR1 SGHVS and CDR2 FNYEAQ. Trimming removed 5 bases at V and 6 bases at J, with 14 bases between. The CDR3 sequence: CASSRKIAGEQYF. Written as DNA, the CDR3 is TGTGCCAGCAGCCGAAAGATAGCTGGCGAGCAGTACTTC.

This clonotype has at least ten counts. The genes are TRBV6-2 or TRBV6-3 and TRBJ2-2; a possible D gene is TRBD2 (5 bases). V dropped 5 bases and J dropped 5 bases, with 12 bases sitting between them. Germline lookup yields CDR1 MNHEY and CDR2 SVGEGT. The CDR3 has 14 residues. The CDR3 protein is CASSQLGFTGELFF. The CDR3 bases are TGTGCCAGCAGTCAACTAGGTTTTACCGGGGAGCTGTTTTTT.

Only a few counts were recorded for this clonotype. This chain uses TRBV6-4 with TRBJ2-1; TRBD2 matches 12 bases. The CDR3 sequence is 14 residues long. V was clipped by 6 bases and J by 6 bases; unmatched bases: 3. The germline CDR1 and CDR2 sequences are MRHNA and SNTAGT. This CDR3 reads CASSEGLAGNEQFF. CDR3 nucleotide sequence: TGTGCCAGCAGCGAGGGACTAGCGGGCAATGAGCAGTTCTTC.